The clone carrying this TCR beta chain turned up a few times. J was trimmed by 7 bases and V by 5 bases; bases with no gene match: 9. This CDR3 contains 15 residues. Germline V gene lookup returns CDR1 SGHRS and CDR2 YFSETQ. Purity of each sorted population was above 95%. This sample stems from a study of beta chain features in type 1 diabetes. About the research overall: Researchers looked at roughly 110 million sorted cells across all samples.

Expressed TCRB transcripts were sequenced after all isolated RNA was converted to cDNA. TCRdb's copy holds only in-frame clones and misses some; the assay was immunoSEQ multiplex PCR. The sample carries 810,000 or so clones, 17% recorded once. The specimen sequenced was naive CD4+ T cells from blood. The TCR originated in a woman aged 18 to 35 in good health. The chain carries TRBV5-1 and TRBJ2-5; 12 nucleotides align to TRBD2. CDR3 in amino acids: CASRMGLAGVGTQYF. CDR3 in DNA: TGCGCCAGCAGGATGGGACTAGCGGGTGTTGGGACCCAGTACTTC.